This TCR beta chain was observed in a study of cytotoxic CD8 clonotypes in ibrutinib-treated CLL. Across the whole study: Researchers reported about 10 relapsed/refractory and roughly 15 treatment-naive patients, 17 of them IGHV unmutated.

Here immunoSEQ multiplex PCR was the method, and the copy in TCRdb shows in-frame clones only, minus some. The table shows some 300,000 clones, with around four fifths occurring only once. The germline V gene encodes CDR1 SGHRS and CDR2 YFSETQ. The CDR3 is 18 amino acids. V dropped 4 bases and J dropped 7; count of bases not matched to a gene: 21. The source material was PBMCs, sampled before ibrutinib treatment. The gene calls are TRBV5-1 and TRBJ1-2, with 8 bases identical to TRBD1. This sequence originates from a human donor with chronic lymphocytic leukemia. The chain's CDR3 is CASSPGAGGDPDVFGYTF. The CDR3 nucleotides are TGCGCCAGCAGCCCCGGGGCAGGGGGCGATCCAGACGTCTTTGGCTACACCTTC.